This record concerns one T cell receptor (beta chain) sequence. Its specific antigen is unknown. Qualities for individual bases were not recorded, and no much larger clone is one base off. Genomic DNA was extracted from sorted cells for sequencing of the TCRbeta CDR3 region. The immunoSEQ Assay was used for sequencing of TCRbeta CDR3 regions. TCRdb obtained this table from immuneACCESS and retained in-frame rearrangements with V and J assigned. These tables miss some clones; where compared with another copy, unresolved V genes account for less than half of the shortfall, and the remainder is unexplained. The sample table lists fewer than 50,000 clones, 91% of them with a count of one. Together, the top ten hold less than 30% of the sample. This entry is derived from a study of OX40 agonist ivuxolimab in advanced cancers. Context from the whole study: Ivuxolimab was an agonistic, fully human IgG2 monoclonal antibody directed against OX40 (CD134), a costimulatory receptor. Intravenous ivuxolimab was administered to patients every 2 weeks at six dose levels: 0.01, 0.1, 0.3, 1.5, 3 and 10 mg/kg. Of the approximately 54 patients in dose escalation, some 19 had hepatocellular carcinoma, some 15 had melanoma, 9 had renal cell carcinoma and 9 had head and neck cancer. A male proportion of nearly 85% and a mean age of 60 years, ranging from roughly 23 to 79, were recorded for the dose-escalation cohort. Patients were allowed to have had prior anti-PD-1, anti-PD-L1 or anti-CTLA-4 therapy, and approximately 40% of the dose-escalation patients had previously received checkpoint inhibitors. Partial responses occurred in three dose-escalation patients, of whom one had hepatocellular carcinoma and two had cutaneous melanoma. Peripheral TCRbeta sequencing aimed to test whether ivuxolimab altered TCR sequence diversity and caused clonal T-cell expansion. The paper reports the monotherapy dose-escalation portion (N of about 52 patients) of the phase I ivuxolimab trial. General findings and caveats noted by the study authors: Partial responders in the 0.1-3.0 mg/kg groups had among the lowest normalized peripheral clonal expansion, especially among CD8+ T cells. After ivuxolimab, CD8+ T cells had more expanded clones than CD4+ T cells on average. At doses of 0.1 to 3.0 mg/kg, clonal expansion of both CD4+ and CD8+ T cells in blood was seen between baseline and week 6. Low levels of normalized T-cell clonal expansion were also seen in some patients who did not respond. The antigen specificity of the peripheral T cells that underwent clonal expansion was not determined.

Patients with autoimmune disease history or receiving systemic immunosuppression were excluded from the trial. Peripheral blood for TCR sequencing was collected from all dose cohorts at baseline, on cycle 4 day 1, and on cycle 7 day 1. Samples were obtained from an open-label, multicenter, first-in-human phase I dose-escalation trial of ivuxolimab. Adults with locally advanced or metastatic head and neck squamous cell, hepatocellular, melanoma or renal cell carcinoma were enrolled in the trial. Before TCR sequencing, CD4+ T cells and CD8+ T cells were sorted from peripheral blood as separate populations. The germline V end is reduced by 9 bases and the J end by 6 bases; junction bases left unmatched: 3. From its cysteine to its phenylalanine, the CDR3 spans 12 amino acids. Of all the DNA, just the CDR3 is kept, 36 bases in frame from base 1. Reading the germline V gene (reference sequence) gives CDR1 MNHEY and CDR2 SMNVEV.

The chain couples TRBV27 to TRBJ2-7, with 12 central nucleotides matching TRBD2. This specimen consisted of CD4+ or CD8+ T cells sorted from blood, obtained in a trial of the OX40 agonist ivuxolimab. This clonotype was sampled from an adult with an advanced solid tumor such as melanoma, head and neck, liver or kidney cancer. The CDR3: CASEGLAGEQYF. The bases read TGTGCCAGTGAGGGACTAGCGGGCGAGCAGTACTTC.